The 27 T cell receptor beta chains in this list originate from one sample, sequenced in a study of blood T cell repertoires in COVID-19. Data came from immunoSEQ multiplex PCR; TCRdb stores just in-frame clones and leaves some out. The table has roughly 70,000 clones, 70% to 90% seen once; the top ten hold 6% to 6.5%. Sequenced sample: peripheral blood. Receptors originate from an older man with COVID-19, enrolled during active disease.

The rearrangement links TRBV28 to TRBJ1-1; D is perhaps TRBD1 (5 bases). The germline V gene has CDR1 MDHEN and CDR2 SYDVKM. V was shortened by 4 bases and J by 0 bases, with 9 bases between the two germline ends. CDR3 size: 14 residues. The CDR3 sequence is CASSSPGMNTEAFF. CDR3 sequence (DNA): TGTGCCAGCAGTTCCCCAGGGATGAACACTGAAGCTTTCTTT. Full variable domain (missing parts from reference TRBV28 and TRBJ1-1): DVKVTQSSRYLVKRTGEKVFLECVQDMDHENMFWYRQDPGLGLRLIYFSYDVKMKEKGDIPEGYSVSREKKERFSLILESASTNQTSMYLCASSSPGMNTEAFFGQGTRLTVV.

V gene TRBV27 combines with J gene TRBJ2-7; 9 bases match TRBD1. This CDR3 has 20 amino acids. With V trimmed by 3 bases and J by 4 bases, 22 bases remained unmatched. CDR1 and CDR2 (germline): MNHEY, SMNVEV (reference sequence). In DNA form, the CDR3 reads TGTGCCAGCAGTTTGAGATTGGGACAGGGTAGCTTTGGGCCCTTTTACGAGCAGTACTTC. This translates into CASSLRLGQGSFGPFYEQYF.

The chain carries TRBV3-1 (or the pseudogene TRBV3-2) and TRBJ1-2, with TRBD1 as a possible D gene (6 bases). Germline lookup yields CDR1 LGHDT and CDR2 YNNKEL (reference sequence). The V gene lost 1 base and the J gene lost 3 bases, with 12 bases spanning the gap. The CDR3 contains 15 residues. This chain's CDR3 is CASSQGLAGDYGYTF. The CDR3 DNA follows: TGTGCCAGCAGCCAAGGACTGGCAGGGGACTATGGCTACACCTTC.

As for this clone: The sample holds other DNA sequences that translate to the same CDR3. V and J are TRBV7-9 and TRBJ1-2, with no clear D. CDR1 and CDR2 (germline): SEHNR, FQNEAQ (reference sequence). The CDR3 length is 13 residues. Trimming removed 0 bases at V and 4 bases at J, with 6 bases between. The CDR3, as DNA: TGTGCCAGCAGCTTAGCTGCGGCCTATGGCTACACCTTC. It specifies CASSLAAAYGYTF. The full variable domain, its missing parts supplied by reference TRBV7-9 and TRBJ1-2, is DTGVSQNPRHKITKRGQNVTFRCDPISEHNRLYWYRQTLGQGPEFLTYFQNEAQLEKSRLLSDRFSAERPKGSFSTLEIQRTEQGDSAMYLCASSLAAAYGYTFGSGTRLTVV.

The rearrangement links TRBV18 to TRBJ1-5; D might be TRBD1 (6 bases). CDR1 KGHSH and CDR2 LQKENI come from the germline V gene. V shed 6 bases and J shed 5 bases, with 17 bases lying between them. This CDR3 comprises 15 residues. The CDR3, as DNA: TGTGCCAGCTCCCTAGACAGGAGAGCGGATCAGCCCCAGCATTTT. Encoded protein: CASSLDRRADQPQHF. Based on the CDR3 plus reference TRBV18 and TRBJ1-5, the full variable domain is NAGVMQNPRHLVRRRGQEARLRCSPMKGHSHVYWYRQLPEEGLKFMVYLQKENIIDESGMPKERFSAEFPKEGPSILRIQQVVRGDSAAYFCASSLDRRADQPQHFGDGTRLSIL.

CDR3 region: CASSHSGRVGTGELFF. The CDR3 DNA follows: TGTGCCAGCAGCCACTCGGGCAGGGTAGGCACCGGGGAGCTGTTTTTT. The chain links TRBV6-2 or TRBV6-3 to TRBJ2-2; a weak D match, TRBD1 (5 bases). There are 16 residues in the CDR3. V dropped 6 bases and J dropped 4 bases, with 18 bases sitting between them. In germline, CDR1 is MNHEY, CDR2 SVGEGT.

The rearrangement joins TRBV6-6 to TRBJ2-1, with 8 nucleotides matching TRBD1. The CDR3 extends over 16 amino acids. From germline, CDR1 is MNHNY and CDR2 SVGAGI (reference sequence). With V trimmed by 7 bases and J by 2 bases, 10 bases remained unmatched. Written as DNA, the CDR3 is TGTGCCAGCAAAACCGCGACAGGGGTAGCCTACAATGAGCAGTTCTTC. This sequence encodes CASKTATGVAYNEQFF.

The chain carries TRBV5-4 and TRBJ2-3, with 11 bases lining up with TRBD2. This CDR3 has 17 residues. V shed 4 bases, J shed 6 bases, and the junction held 13 bases outside the gene matches. The germline V gene has CDR1 SGHNT and CDR2 YYREEE (reference sequence). CDR3 nucleotide sequence: TGTGCCAGCAGCCCAGGTTCGCTAGCGGGGGGCGTGGATACGCAGTATTTT. This translates into CASSPGSLAGGVDTQYF.

This sequence joins TRBV19 and TRBJ1-3; 8 bases are shared with TRBD1. The CDR3 contains 14 residues. The germline gives CDR1 LNHDA, CDR2 SQIVND (reference sequence). Unmatched junction bases numbered 6, after V lost 9 bases and J lost 2 bases. CDR3 DNA: TGTGCCAGCAGACAGGGGATAGCTGGAAACACCATATATTTT. It encodes CASRQGIAGNTIYF.

The J gene is TRBJ1-5, the V gene TRBV29-1; TRBD1 agrees at 7 bases. Germline-derived CDR1 and CDR2 are SQVTM and ANQGSEA. J was trimmed by 2 bases and V by 4 bases; bases with no gene match: 2. This CDR3 region has 13 residues. The DNA for the CDR3 is TGCAGCGTTGCAGGGGGTGGCAATCAGCCCCAGCATTTT. It yields the protein CSVAGGGNQPQHF.

DNA for the CDR3: TGCGCCAGCAGCTTTTTTAGCCGGGAGACCCAGTACTTC. Translation gives CASSFFSRETQYF. The chain combines TRBV5-1 with TRBJ2-5; D call uncertain. The V and J ends lost 2 bases and 5 bases respectively, with 10 bases between them. CDR3 length: 13 amino acids. The V gene's germline CDR1 is SGHRS and CDR2 YFSETQ.

The chain employs TRBV6-5 and TRBJ2-1; TRBD2 matches at 7 bases. The CDR3 consists of 11 residues. Germline V gene data show CDR1 as MNHEY and CDR2 as SVGAGI. V shed 6 bases and J 10 bases; nucleotides not matched to a gene: 3. Written as DNA, the CDR3 is TGTGCCAGCAGCAAACTAGCGGAGCAGTTCTTC. Protein product: CASSKLAEQFF.

The chain employs TRBV5-8 and TRBJ2-1, with a possible D match to TRBD2 (6 bases). The CDR3 is made up of 16 amino acids. CDR1 is SGHTS and CDR2 is YDEGEE in the germline V gene. The V end was cut by 3 bases, the J end by 6 bases, with 19 bases between. Written as DNA, the CDR3 is TGTGCCAGCAGCTGGGTGATGGCTAGCGCCGGCAATGAGCAGTTCTTC. The encoded protein is CASSWVMASAGNEQFF.

The chain links TRBV6-5 to TRBJ2-5; maybe TRBD2 (6 bases). V was cut by 5 bases and J by 5 bases, with 12 bases left in between. The germline gives CDR1 MNHEY, CDR2 SVGAGI. The CDR3 runs to 13 residues. The CDR3 sequence is CASSPWRAETQYF. The CDR3, as DNA: TGTGCCAGCAGTCCATGGAGGGCGGAGACCCAGTACTTC.

The chain recombines TRBV6-5 with TRBJ2-1, with 9 bases matching TRBD1. V lost 8 bases to trimming and J lost 9 bases; unmatched junction nucleotides: 14. CDR3 length equals 15 residues. Germline V gene sequence: CDR1 MNHEY, CDR2 SVGAGI. CDR3 sequence: CASGTGTGSSGEQFF. The CDR3 DNA reads as TGTGCCAGCGGGACCGGGACAGGGTCTTCAGGTGAGCAGTTCTTC.

The V gene is TRBV9, the J gene TRBJ1-4; tentative D call: TRBD1 (6 bases). CDR3 size: 16 residues. The V end lost 4 bases, the J end lost 5 bases, and 18 bases lay between the germline ends. CDR1 is SGDLS, CDR2 YYNGEE, per germline. For the CDR3, the DNA is TGTGCCAGCAGCCCGACCAGCCACAGGGCGAATGAAAAACTGTTTTTT. Amino acid sequence: CASSPTSHRANEKLFF.

V gene TRBV11-2 combines with J gene TRBJ2-5, with 8 bases matching TRBD2. CDR3 size: 14 residues. In germline, CDR1 is SGHAT, CDR2 FQNNGV. The V gene end was trimmed by 3 bases and the J gene end by 1 base; junction bases not matched to a gene: 1. CDR3 amino acids: CASSFSGVQETQYF. The DNA for the CDR3 is TGTGCCAGCAGCTTTAGCGGGGTCCAAGAGACCCAGTACTTC.

The chain joins TRBV28 to TRBJ1-2, with a weak D call TRBD1 (6 bases). In germline, CDR1 is MDHEN, CDR2 SYDVKM. The length of the CDR3 is 14 residues. Trimming stripped 4 bases from V and 2 bases from J, with 11 bases between. CDR3: CASSSPGENYGYTF. The CDR3 DNA reads TGTGCCAGCAGTTCGCCAGGGGAGAACTATGGCTACACCTTC.

This sequence joins TRBV11-3 and TRBJ1-1, with D tentatively TRBD1 (5 bases). The germline V and J ends were trimmed by 1 base and 10 bases, with 10 bases remaining between them. This CDR3 has 12 residues. Germline CDR1 is SGHNT and CDR2 is YENEEA. The CDR3 DNA is TGTGCCAGCAGCTTAGGCGGGGGTCTAGCTTTCTTT. This gives the protein CASSLGGGLAFF.

V usage is TRBV10-3 and J usage is TRBJ1-2; 8 bases map to TRBD1. This CDR3 comprises 17 residues. Germline V gives CDR1 ENHRY, CDR2 SYGVKD. V dropped 10 bases and J dropped 0; count of bases not matched to a gene: 16. CDR3 DNA: TGTGCCACAAACGCCCAGGGGGCCCTTTTAGCTAACTATGGCTACACCTTC. Translating gives CATNAQGALLANYGYTF.

This clone appeared a single time. V is TRBV5-1 and J is TRBJ2-3; TRBD1 matches 7 bases. The CDR3 is 17 amino acids. J lost 2 bases, V lost 3 bases, and 12 bases had no gene match. Germline values: CDR1 SGHRS, CDR2 YFSETQ. CDR3 sequence (DNA): TGCGCCAGCAGCTCGACAGGGAAAGTGTTTCACACAGATACGCAGTATTTT. Its protein product is CASSSTGKVFHTDTQYF.

The gene calls are TRBV6-2 or TRBV6-3 and TRBJ2-7; 13 positions match TRBD2. The CDR3 is 17 amino acids. The J segment lost 2 bases and the V segment lost 6 bases, leaving 10 bases of the junction unmatched. Per the germline V gene, CDR1 is MNHEY and CDR2 is SVGEGT. CDR3 sequence: CASSPLTTSGGPYEQYF. CDR3 coding DNA: TGTGCCAGCAGCCCACTCACGACTAGCGGGGGGCCCTACGAGCAGTACTTC.

The chain has TRBV4-1 and TRBJ1-1; the D gene is possibly TRBD1 (6 bases). This CDR3 is built from 14 residues. The V gene's germline CDR1 is MGHRA and CDR2 YSYEKL. The V end was cut by 2 bases, the J end by 2 bases, with 9 bases between. The CDR3 reads CASSQTDSNTEAFF. In DNA form, the CDR3 reads TGCGCCAGCAGCCAAACGGACAGCAACACTGAAGCTTTCTTT.

The chain couples TRBV11-2 to TRBJ2-1; D perhaps matches TRBD2 (6 bases). The germline gives CDR1 SGHAT, CDR2 FQNNGV. The CDR3 contains 15 residues. V lost 1 base, J lost 1 base, and 8 bases lay in between. CDR3 coding DNA: TGTGCCAGCAGCTTAGGCGGGGTTTCCTACAATGAGCAGTTCTTC. Its protein product is CASSLGGVSYNEQFF. Based on the CDR3 plus reference TRBV11-2 and TRBJ2-1, the full variable domain is EAGVAQSPRYKIIEKRQSVAFWCNPISGHATLYWYQQILGQGPKLLIQFQNNGVVDDSQLPKDRFSAERLKGVDSTLKIQPAKLEDSAVYLCASSLGGVSYNEQFFGPGTRLTVL.

Only one count was recorded for this clone. The chain couples TRBV18 to TRBJ2-7, with 8 positions matching TRBD1. This CDR3 comprises 15 residues. CDR1 KGHSH and CDR2 LQKENI come from the germline V gene. V dropped 0 bases and J dropped 1; count of bases not matched to a gene: 2. CDR3 protein: CASSPPRGLSYEQYF. CDR3 DNA: TGTGCCAGCTCACCACCCAGGGGGCTATCCTACGAGCAGTACTTC. Looking up the rest from reference TRBV18 and TRBJ2-7 gives the full variable domain: NAGVMQNPRHLVRRRGQEARLRCSPMKGHSHVYWYRQLPEEGLKFMVYLQKENIIDESGMPKERFSAEFPKEGPSILRIQQVVRGDSAAYFCASSPPRGLSYEQYFGPGTRLTVT.

This rearrangement joins TRBV6-5 to TRBJ1-2, with unresolved D. Germline values: CDR1 MNHEY, CDR2 SVGAGI. This CDR3 has 15 amino acids. The V end was cut by 0 bases, the J end by 4 bases, with 12 bases between. CDR3 in DNA: TGTGCCAGCAGTTACTCGGTGGCGGGTGGCTATGGCTACACCTTC. Amino acids: CASSYSVAGGYGYTF.

The rearrangement links TRBV7-2 to TRBJ2-7, with TRBD1 matching 10 bases. The V gene's germline CDR1 is SGHTA and CDR2 FQGNSA. The CDR3 extends over 15 amino acids. J gave up 4 bases and V 5 bases, and 8 bases lay outside the gene matches. The CDR3 loop is CASSPGGQGMYEQYF. CDR3 nucleotide sequence: TGTGCCAGCAGCCCCGGGGGACAGGGGATGTACGAGCAGTACTTC. Filled out from reference TRBV7-2 and TRBJ2-7, the complete variable domain reads GAGVSQSPSNKVTEKGKDVELRCDPISGHTALYWYRQSLGQGLEFLIYFQGNSAPDKSGLPSDRFSAERTGGSVSTLTIQRTQQEDSAVYLCASSPGGQGMYEQYFGPGTRLTVT.